What follows is one TCR beta chain and its context. The target antigen is unknown. Clones were sequenced by immunoSEQ multiplex PCR, and TCRdb holds only the in-frame ones, with some missing. Here the sample spans some 40,000 clones, roughly 82% being singletons. The data originate from a study of vaccination effects on CD4 cells after COVID-19. Study details: Each participant was administered two doses of either the BNT162b2 or the mRNA-1273 vaccine. Study observations and caveats: Late in the post-vaccination period, infection-induced and vaccine-induced clones underwent marked clonal contraction.

A 10-day culture period preceded the isolation of CD4+ T cells. CDR3 length: 12 residues. Germline V gene lookup returns CDR1 SNHLY and CDR2 FYNNEI. With 6 bases clipped from V and 2 bases from J, the junction kept 0 bases outside the gene matches. This TCR came from a human donor who received a COVID-19 vaccine. The chain employs TRBV2 and TRBJ2-5, with 7 bases lining up with TRBD1. Sequenced material: CD4+ T cells from PBMCs cultured without peptide, taken before COVID-19 vaccination. The CDR3 nucleotides read TGTGCCAGCAGGGGACAGCAAGAGACCCAGTACTTC. Protein sequence: CASRGQQETQYF.